This T cell receptor (beta chain) was sequenced in a study of T cell responses to AZD1222 COVID-19 vaccine. General observations from the study: Following two doses of AZD1222, Spike-specific TCR breadth and depth rose. After the peak T cell response, and only then, were repertoires sampled. Donors, mostly white British, included more females; clonal diversity was possibly underestimated. Close to half of all spike-specific TCRs reportedly target regions of the variants that are unmutated.

The CDR3 covers 13 residues. Germline V gives CDR1 MNHNS, CDR2 SASEGT. The germline V and J ends were trimmed by 2 bases and 6 bases, with 11 bases remaining between them. Assay: immunoSEQ multiplex PCR; the TCRdb copy retains only in-frame clones and omits some. The top ten hold approximately 17% of the sample, which has about 100,000 clones, less than 90% seen once. As for this clone: Antigen specificity is unknown.

The V call is TRBV6-1, the J call TRBJ2-7; D uncertain. The sequence derives from an adult in good health. This sample comprised peripheral blood, obtained on day 0 of AZD1222 vaccination. The CDR3 nucleotides read TGTGCCAGCAGTGAATCTGGGATCGGCGAGCAGTACTTC. Amino acids: CASSESGIGEQYF.